This T cell receptor beta chain came from a study of blood T cells in healthy people across ages. The CDR3 contains 14 residues. Germline CDR1 reads SGHDT; CDR2 reads YYEEEE. Every donor contributed around 10 milliliters of peripheral blood by blood draw. It was with a sample-barcoded 5' primer and a J-beta primer mix that a second PCR of roughly 7 to 12 cycles was run. TCRdb fed the 5' RACE reads into MiXCR, producing one record per CDR3 protein. The sample has more than 1,000,000 distinct CDR3 sequences, about 25% seen once. In addition, the sample was reused for a study of T cells of mothers and their children.

The origin of this receptor is a girl aged 2 to 9 in good health. The specimen was blood. V is TRBV5-6 and J is TRBJ2-1; 10 positions agree with TRBD1. The last part of the DNA fits TRBJ2-5 better; the J call may be wrong. For the CDR3, the DNA is TGTGCCAGCGGCCGGGACAGGGGAAGTGAGACCCAGTACTTC. This encodes CASGRDRGSETQYF.